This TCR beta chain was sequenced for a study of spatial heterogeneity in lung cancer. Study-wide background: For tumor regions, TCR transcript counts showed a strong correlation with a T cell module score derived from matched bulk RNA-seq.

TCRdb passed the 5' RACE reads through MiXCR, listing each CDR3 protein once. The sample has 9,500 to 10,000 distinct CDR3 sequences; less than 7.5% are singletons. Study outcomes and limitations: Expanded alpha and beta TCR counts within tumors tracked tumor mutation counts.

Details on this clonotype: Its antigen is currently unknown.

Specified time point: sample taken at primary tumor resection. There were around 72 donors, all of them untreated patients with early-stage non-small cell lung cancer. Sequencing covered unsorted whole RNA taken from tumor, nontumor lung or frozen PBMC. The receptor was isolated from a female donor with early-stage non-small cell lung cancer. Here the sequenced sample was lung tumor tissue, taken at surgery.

This chain's CDR3 is CASSGLAHNEQFF. CDR3 coding DNA: TGTGCCAGCAGTGGTTTAGCCCACAATGAGCAGTTCTTC. V is TRBV2 and J is TRBJ2-1; D not certain. Germline V gives CDR1 SNHLY, CDR2 FYNNEI. The CDR3 has 13 amino acids. The V and J ends lost 4 bases and 5 bases respectively, with 9 bases between them.